This T cell receptor (beta chain) was recovered during a study of vaccination effects on CD4 cells after COVID-19 (dated by TCRdb to between 2021 and 2024). Context from the whole study: Post-vaccine samples across the study were collected a median of 72 days after the second dose, with a range of 14 to 241. SARS-CoV-2 spike-specific CD4+ TCR repertoires were compared before and after mRNA vaccination in COVID-19 convalescent patients and in infection-naive vaccine recipients. Altogether, around 9 COVID-19 convalescent patients and a handful of SARS-CoV-2-naive healthy vaccine recipients made up the full study. Cultures from other donors in the study were sequenced using the Oncomine TCR Beta short-read assay on an Illumina iSeq 100. The research as a whole found: Marked clonal contraction was observed in both infection-induced and vaccine-induced clones at late post-vaccination timepoints, consistent with waning T cell responses. Among healthy vaccine recipients, nearly all vaccine-induced clones were SARS-CoV-2 mono-reactive, and just 1 of 255 was cross-reactive with common cold coronaviruses. Only a small number of convalescent patients were included, and no early post-infection timepoints were available, which limited the study.

The library was prepared using the immunoSEQ multiplex PCR assay. TCR beta CDR3 sequencing was performed on DNA from the cultured, isolated CD4+ T cells. Per the original workflow: Non-productive TCR sequences were removed, reads were trimmed to the CDR3 region, and CDR3s of at least 7 amino acids were retained. The MANAFEST web app was used to identify antigen-specific clonotypes by comparing expansion in peptide wells with expansion in reference cultures. To be called positive, a clone needed expansion at FDR<0.05 compared with the reference and with all other wells, an odds ratio greater than 5, and a frequency greater than 0.1% in two replicate wells. A clonotype was called cross-reactive if it was significantly expanded both in SARS-CoV-2 spike wells and in at least one common cold coronavirus spike condition. Levenshtein distance calculated with the stringdist R package was used to assess CDR3 similarity, and unrooted trees were constructed with ape in R 3.6.1. The table was pulled from immuneACCESS by TCRdb, which kept in-frame rearrangements only. Such tables lose some clones; where checked, under half of the loss comes from unresolved V genes, and the rest has no known cause. The V and J calls and clone size are taken from that table; D and trimming were inferred from the DNA. This sample gives roughly 68,000 clones in total; 74% of them show up just once. Jointly, the top ten make up 1.5% to 1.9% of the sample.

As regards this clone: This clone's antigen is unknown. No base quality values were provided; no much bigger clone lies one nucleotide off. Distinct nucleotide sequences in the sample also encode this CDR3.

The CDR3 covers 12 residues, taking in both the cysteine and the phenylalanine. Only the CDR3 DNA is retained, 36 bases long and in frame from the first base. The germline V gene specifies SNHLY as CDR1 and FYNNEI as CDR2. The junction carries 6 bases between V and J, which are trimmed by 5 bases and 4 bases respectively. In the ViraFEST assay, PBMC were stimulated with viral peptide pools, and antigen-specific CD4+ T cell clonotypes were then identified by expansion using TCR sequencing. After less than 13 days of culture, CD4+ T cells were isolated with the EasySep CD4+ T cell isolation kit. Two doses of either the BNT162b2 or the mRNA-1273 mRNA SARS-CoV-2 vaccine were administered to participants. Negative nucleocapsid antibody results before and after vaccination confirmed that the healthy vaccine recipients had no prior SARS-CoV-2 infection. Some 2 million PBMC per well were cultured with around 10 ug/ml peptides in IMDM containing roughly 5% human AB serum, approximately 9.9 IU/ml IL-2 and gentamicin. Half of the culture medium was replaced with fresh IL-2-containing medium on days 3 and 7. Each peptide stimulation condition was cultured in triplicate wells unless otherwise noted. Using Ficoll-Paque Plus gradient centrifugation, PBMC were separated from whole blood and then either used fresh or cryopreserved at -140C. The spike proteins of SARS-CoV-2 and of the common cold coronaviruses HCoV-NL63, HCoV-OC43 and HCoV-229E were spanned by overlapping peptide pools. The QIAamp micro DNA kit was used to extract genomic DNA from the cultured CD4+ T cells.

Recombination joined TRBV2 with TRBJ1-3, with the D gene not clear enough to name. This clonotype was sampled from a human donor who received a COVID-19 vaccine. This specimen was CD4+ T cells from PBMCs cultured with HCoV-229E spike peptides, taken after COVID-19 vaccination. Taken with the paper, the label for cell subset or site translates to: HCoV-229E spike overlapping peptide pool stimulation. The DNA is TGTGCCAGCAGTCCTCGCGGAAACACCATATATTTT. It is translated as CASSPRGNTIYF. The full variable domain, completed from the reference TRBV2 and TRBJ1-3 proteins outside the CDR3, reads EPEVTQTPSHQVTQMGQEVILRCVPISNHLYFYWYRQILGQKVEFLVSFYNNEISEKSEIFDDQFSVERPDGSNFTLKIRSTKLEDSAMYFCASSPRGNTIYFGEGSWLTVV.